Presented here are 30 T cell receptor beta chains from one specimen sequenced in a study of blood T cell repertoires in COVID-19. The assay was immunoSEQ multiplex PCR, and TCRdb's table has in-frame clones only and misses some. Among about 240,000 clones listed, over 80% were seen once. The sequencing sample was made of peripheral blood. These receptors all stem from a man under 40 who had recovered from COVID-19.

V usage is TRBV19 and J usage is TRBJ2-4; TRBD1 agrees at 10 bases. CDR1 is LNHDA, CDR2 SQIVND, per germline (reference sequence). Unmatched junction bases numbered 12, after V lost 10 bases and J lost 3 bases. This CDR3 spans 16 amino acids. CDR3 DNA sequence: TGTGCCACCACCGATCCGGGACAGGGGCGCAAAAACATTCAGTACTTC. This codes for CATTDPGQGRKNIQYF.

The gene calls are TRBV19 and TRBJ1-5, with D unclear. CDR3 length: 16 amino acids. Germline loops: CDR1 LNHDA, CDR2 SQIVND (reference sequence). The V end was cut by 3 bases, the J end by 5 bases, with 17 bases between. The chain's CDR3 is CASSILGHSLDQPQHF. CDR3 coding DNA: TGTGCCAGTAGTATTCTTGGCCATTCCCTGGATCAGCCCCAGCATTTT.

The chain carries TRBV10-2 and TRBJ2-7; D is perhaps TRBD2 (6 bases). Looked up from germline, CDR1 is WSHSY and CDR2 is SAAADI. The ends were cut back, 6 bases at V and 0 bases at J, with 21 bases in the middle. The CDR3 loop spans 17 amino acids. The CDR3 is CASRQGTGTVSSYEQYF. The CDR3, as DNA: TGCGCCAGCAGGCAAGGCACCGGGACTGTGAGCTCCTACGAGCAGTACTTC.

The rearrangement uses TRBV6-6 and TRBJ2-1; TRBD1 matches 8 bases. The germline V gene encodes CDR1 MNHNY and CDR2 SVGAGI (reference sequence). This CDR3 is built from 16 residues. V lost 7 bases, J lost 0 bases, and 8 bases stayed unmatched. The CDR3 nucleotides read TGTGCCAGCACCCCGACAGGGGCTAACTCCTACAATGAGCAGTTCTTC. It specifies CASTPTGANSYNEQFF.

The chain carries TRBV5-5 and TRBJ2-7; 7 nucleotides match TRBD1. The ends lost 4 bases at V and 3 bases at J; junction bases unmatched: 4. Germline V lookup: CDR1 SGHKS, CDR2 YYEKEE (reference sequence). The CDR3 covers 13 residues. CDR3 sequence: CASSTRQGYEQYF. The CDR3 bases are TGTGCCAGCAGCACGAGACAGGGCTACGAGCAGTACTTC. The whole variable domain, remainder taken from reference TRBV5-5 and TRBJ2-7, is DAGVTQSPTHLIKTRGQQVTLRCSPISGHKSVSWYQQVLGQGPQFIFQYYEKEERGRGNFPDRFSARQFPNYSSELNVNALLLGDSALYLCASSTRQGYEQYFGPGTRLTVT.

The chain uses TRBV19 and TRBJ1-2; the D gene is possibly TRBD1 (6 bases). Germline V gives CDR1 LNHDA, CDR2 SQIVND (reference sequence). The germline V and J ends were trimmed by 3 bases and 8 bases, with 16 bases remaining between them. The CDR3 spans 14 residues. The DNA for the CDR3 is TGTGCCAGTAGTATGCGGGGGCCGCTGCGGGGCTACACCTTC. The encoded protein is CASSMRGPLRGYTF. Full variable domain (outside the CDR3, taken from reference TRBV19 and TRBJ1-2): DGGITQSPKYLFRKEGQNVTLSCEQNLNHDAMYWYRQDPGQGLRLIYYSQIVNDFQKGDIAEGYSVSREKKESFPLTVTSAQKNPTAFYLCASSMRGPLRGYTFGSGTRLTVV.

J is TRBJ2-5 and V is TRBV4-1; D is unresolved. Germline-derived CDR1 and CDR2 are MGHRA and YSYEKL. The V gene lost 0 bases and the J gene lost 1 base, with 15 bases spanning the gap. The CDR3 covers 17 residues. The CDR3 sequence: CASSQDVASDGQETQYF. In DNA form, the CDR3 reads TGCGCCAGCAGCCAAGATGTAGCAAGCGACGGCCAAGAGACCCAGTACTTC.

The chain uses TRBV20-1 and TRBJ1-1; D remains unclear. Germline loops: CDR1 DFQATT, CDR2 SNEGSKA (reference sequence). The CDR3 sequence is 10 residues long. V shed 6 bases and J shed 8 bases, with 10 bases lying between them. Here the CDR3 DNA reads TGCAGTGCAGGAGTAAGGGAAGCTTTCTTT. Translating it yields CSAGVREAFF.

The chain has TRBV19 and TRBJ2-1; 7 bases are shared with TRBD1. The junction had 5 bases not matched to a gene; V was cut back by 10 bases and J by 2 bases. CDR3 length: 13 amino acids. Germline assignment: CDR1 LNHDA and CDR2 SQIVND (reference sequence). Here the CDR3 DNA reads TGTGCCACCCAAGGGACAGCCTACAATGAGCAGTTCTTC. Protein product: CATQGTAYNEQFF.

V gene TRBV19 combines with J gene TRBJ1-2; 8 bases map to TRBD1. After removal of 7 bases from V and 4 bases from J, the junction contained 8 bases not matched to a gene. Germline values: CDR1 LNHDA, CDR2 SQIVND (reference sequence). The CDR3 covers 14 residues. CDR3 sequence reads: CASNTGTGGYGYTF. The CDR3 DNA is TGTGCCAGTAACACCGGGACAGGCGGCTATGGCTACACCTTC.

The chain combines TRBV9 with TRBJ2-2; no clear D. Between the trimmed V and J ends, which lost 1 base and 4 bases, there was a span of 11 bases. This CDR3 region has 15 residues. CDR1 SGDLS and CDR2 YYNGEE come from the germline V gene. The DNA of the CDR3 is TGTGCCAGCAGCGTATTGGGCTTGGGCACCGGGGAGCTGTTTTTT. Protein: CASSVLGLGTGELFF.

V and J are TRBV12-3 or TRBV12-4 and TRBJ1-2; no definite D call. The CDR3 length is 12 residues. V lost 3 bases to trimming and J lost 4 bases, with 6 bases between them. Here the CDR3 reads CASSFGGYGYTF. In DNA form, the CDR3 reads TGTGCCAGCAGTTTCGGAGGCTATGGCTACACCTTC.

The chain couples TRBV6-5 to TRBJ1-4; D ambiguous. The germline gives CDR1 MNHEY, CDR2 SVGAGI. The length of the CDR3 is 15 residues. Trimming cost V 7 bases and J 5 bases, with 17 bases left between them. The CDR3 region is CASILSGDANEKLFF. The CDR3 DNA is TGTGCCAGCATTCTGAGTGGAGACGCCAATGAAAAACTGTTTTTT.

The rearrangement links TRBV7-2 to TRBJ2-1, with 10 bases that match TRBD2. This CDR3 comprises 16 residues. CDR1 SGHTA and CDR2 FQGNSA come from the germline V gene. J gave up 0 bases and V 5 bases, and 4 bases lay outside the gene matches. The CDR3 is CASSRTSGSSYNEQFF. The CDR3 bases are TGTGCCAGCAGCCGGACTAGCGGAAGCTCCTACAATGAGCAGTTCTTC.

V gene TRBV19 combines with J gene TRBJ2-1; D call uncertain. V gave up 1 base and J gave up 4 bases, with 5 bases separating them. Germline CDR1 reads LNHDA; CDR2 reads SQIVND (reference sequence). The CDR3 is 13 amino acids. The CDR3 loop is CASSIVQYNEQFF. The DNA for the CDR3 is TGTGCCAGTAGTATAGTACAGTACAATGAGCAGTTCTTC.

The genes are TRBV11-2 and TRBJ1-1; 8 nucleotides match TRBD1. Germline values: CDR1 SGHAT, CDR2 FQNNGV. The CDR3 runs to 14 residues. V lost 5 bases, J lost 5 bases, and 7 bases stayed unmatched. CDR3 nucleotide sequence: TGTGCCAGCAGCGGACAGGGAGGATGGACTGAAGCTTTCTTT. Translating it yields CASSGQGGWTEAFF. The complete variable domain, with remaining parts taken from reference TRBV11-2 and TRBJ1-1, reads EAGVAQSPRYKIIEKRQSVAFWCNPISGHATLYWYQQILGQGPKLLIQFQNNGVVDDSQLPKDRFSAERLKGVDSTLKIQPAKLEDSAVYLCASSGQGGWTEAFFGQGTRLTVV.

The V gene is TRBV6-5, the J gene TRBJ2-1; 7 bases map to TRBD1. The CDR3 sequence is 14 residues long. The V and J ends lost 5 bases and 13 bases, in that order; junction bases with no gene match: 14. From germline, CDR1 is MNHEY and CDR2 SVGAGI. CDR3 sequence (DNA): TGTGCCAGCAGTCCCAACACAGCCCGACAGGGACAGTTCTTC. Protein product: CASSPNTARQGQFF.

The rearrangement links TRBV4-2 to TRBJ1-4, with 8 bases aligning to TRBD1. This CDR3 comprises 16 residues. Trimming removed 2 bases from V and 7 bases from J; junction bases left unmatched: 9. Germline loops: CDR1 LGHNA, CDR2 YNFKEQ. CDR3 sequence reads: CASSQLRGQIGEKLFF. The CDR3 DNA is TGTGCCAGCAGCCAACTCAGGGGGCAAATAGGTGAAAAACTGTTTTTT.

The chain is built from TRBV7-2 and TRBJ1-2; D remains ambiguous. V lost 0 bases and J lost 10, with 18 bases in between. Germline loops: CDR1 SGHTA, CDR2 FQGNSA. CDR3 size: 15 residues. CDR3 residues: CASSLAGGAGLAYTF. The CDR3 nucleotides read TGTGCCAGCAGCTTAGCCGGAGGAGCCGGGCTTGCCTACACCTTC.

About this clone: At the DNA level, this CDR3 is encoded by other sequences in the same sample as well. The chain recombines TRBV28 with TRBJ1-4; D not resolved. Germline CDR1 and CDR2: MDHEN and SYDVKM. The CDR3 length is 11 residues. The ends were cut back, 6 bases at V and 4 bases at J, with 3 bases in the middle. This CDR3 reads CASSHNEKLFF. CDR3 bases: TGTGCCAGCAGCCATAATGAAAAACTGTTTTTT.

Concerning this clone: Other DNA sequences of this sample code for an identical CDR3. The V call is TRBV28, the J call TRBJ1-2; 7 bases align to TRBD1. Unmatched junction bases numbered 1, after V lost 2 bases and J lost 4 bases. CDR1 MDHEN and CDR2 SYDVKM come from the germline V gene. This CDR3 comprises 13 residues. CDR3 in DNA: TGTGCCAGCAGTTTACAGGGGGGCTATGGCTACACCTTC. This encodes CASSLQGGYGYTF.

DNA for the CDR3: TGTGCCAGCAGCCAGACAACGGTAGCGGGGGGGCCCTGGGCCGAGACCCAGTACTTC. It is translated as CASSQTTVAGGPWAETQYF. The chain recombines TRBV3-1 (or the pseudogene TRBV3-2) with TRBJ2-5; 11 positions match TRBD2. CDR1 is LGHDT and CDR2 is YNNKEL in the germline V gene (reference sequence). The V gene end was trimmed by 3 bases and the J gene end by 5 bases; junction bases not matched to a gene: 17. This CDR3 has 19 residues.

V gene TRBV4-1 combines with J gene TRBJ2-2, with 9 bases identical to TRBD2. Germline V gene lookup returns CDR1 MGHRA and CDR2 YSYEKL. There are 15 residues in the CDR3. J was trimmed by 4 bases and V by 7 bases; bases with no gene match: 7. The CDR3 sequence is CASTRAGGGTGELFF. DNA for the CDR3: TGCGCCAGCACCCGGGCGGGGGGGGGCACCGGGGAGCTGTTTTTT.

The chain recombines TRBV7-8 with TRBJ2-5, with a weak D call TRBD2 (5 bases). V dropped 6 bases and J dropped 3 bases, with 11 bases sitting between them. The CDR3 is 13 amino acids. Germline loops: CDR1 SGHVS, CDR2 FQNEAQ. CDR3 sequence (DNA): TGTGCCAGCAGGCTCACTAGAGAAGAGACCCAGTACTTC. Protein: CASRLTREETQYF.

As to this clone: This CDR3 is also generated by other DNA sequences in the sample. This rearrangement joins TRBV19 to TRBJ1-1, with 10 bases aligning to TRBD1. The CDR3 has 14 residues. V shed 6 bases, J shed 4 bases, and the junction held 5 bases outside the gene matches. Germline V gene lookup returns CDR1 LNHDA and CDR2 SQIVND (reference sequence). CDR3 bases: TGTGCCAGTAGGGGACAGGGGCCGGGCACTGAAGCTTTCTTT. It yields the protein CASRGQGPGTEAFF.

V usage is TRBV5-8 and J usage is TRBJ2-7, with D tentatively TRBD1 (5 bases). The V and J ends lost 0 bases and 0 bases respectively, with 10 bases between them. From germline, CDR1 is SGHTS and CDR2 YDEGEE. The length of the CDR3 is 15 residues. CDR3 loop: CASSLGGGRSYEQYV. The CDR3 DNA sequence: TGTGCCAGCAGCTTGGGGGGCGGACGCTCCTACGAGCAGTACGTC.

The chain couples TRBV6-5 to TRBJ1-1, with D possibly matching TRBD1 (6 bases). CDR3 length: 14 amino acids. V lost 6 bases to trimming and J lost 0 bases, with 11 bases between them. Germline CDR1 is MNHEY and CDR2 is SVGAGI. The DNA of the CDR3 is TGTGCCAGCAGCCCGGGACACGTGAACACTGAAGCTTTCTTT. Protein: CASSPGHVNTEAFF.

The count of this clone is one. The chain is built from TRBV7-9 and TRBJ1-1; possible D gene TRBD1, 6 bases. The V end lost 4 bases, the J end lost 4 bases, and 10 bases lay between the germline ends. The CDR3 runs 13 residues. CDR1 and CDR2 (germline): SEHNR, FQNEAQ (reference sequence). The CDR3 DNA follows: TGTGCCAGCAGCTCAACAGGGTTCACTGAAGCTTTCTTT. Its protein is CASSSTGFTEAFF.

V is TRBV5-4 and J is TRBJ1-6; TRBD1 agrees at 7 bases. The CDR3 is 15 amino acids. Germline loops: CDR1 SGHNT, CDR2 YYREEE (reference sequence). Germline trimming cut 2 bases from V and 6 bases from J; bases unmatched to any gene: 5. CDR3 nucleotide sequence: TGTGCCAGCAGCTTAGTGGCAGGGGGTAATTCACCCCTCCACTTT. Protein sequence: CASSLVAGGNSPLHF.

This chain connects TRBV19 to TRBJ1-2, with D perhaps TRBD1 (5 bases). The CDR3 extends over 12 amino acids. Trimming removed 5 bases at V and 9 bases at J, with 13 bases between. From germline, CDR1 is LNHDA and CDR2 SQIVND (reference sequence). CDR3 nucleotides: TGTGCCAGTAGTTGGGGCCTTAGGAGCTACACCTTC. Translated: CASSWGLRSYTF.